This TCR beta chain appears in the sequencing data of a study of T cell changes during pregnancy in multiple sclerosis. Germline V gene data show CDR1 as SQVTM and CDR2 as ANQGSEA. This CDR3 has 13 residues. The V and J ends lost 0 bases and 5 bases, in that order; junction bases with no gene match: 1. The assay was immunoSEQ multiplex PCR, and TCRdb's table has in-frame clones only and misses some. The table includes roughly 41,000 clones, 89% detected once. The sequencing used CD4+ T cells from peripheral blood mononuclear cells, collected in the first trimester of pregnancy. The sequence came from a female donor with multiple sclerosis, enrolled in a pregnancy study. The J gene is TRBJ2-7, the V gene TRBV29-1; 10 positions match TRBD1. The CDR3 DNA sequence: TGCAGCGTTGAAGAAGGACAGGGGGACGAGCAGTACTTC. As protein: CSVEEGQGDEQYF.